This T cell receptor (beta chain) was sequenced during a study of T cells expressing NK-cell markers. As for the study in general: It was sorted CD3+CD56+NKG2C+, CD3+CD56+NKG2C- and CD3+CD56-NKG2C+ T cells that supplied the TCR beta repertoires. Of eight sequenced donors, seven were HCMV-seropositive and one HCMV-seronegative.

Germline V gene lookup returns CDR1 LNHNV and CDR2 YYDKDF (reference sequence). The CDR3 runs 16 residues. Synthesis of TCR beta cDNA relied on 5'RACE template switching carrying UMIs. TCRdb reanalyzed the 5' RACE reads and collapses them to one entry per CDR3 protein, without DNA. This repertoire comprises about 410,000 distinct CDR3 sequences; its ten largest clones make up roughly 10%. The sample was blood T cells: a sorted CD56 or NKG2C T cell subset, CD4+ or CD8+ T cells, or bulk PBMC T cells (not recorded which). The receptor comes from a woman aged 45-59 years in good health. V and J are TRBV15 and TRBJ2-5; with no DNA, the TCRdb D assignment of TRBD1 cannot be verified. CDR3: CATSRGRVWEGGTQYF.